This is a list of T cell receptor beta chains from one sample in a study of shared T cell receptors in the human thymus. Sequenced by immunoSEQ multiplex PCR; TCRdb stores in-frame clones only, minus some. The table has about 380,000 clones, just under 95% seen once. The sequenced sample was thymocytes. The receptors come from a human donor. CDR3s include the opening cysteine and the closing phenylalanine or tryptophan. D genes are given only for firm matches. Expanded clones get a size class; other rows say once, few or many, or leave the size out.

cdr3_aa: CARARDRGKDWQYF; cdr3_nt: TGTGCTAGGGCCCGGGACAGGGGGAAAGACTGGCAGTACTTC; v_call: TRBV12-5; j_call: TRBJ2-7; clone_size: .; d_call: TRBD1
cdr3_aa: CASSLGQGRYEQYF; cdr3_nt: TGTGCCAGCAGCTTGGGTCAGGGTCGCTACGAGCAGTACTTC; v_call: TRBV5-6; j_call: TRBJ2-7; clone_size: .; d_call: .
cdr3_aa: CASSHRGQPQHF; cdr3_nt: TGTGCCAGCAGCCATAGGGGTCAGCCCCAGCATTTT; v_call: TRBV4-2; j_call: TRBJ1-5; clone_size: once; d_call: .
cdr3_aa: CASSSSGTGADEQYF; cdr3_nt: TGCGCCAGCAGCTCATCCGGGACGGGGGCAGACGAGCAGTACTTC; v_call: TRBV5-1; j_call: TRBJ2-7; clone_size: .; d_call: .
cdr3_aa: CASSLFAAGGPTDTQYF; cdr3_nt: TGTGCCAGCAGCTTATTCGCGGCGGGAGGGCCGACAGATACGCAGTATTTT; v_call: TRBV7-2; j_call: TRBJ2-3; clone_size: .; d_call: TRBD2
cdr3_aa: CATSPRRGTLAKNIQYF; cdr3_nt: TGTGCCACCAGCCCCAGGAGGGGCACCTTAGCCAAAAACATTCAGTACTTC; v_call: TRBV15; j_call: TRBJ2-4; clone_size: .; d_call: .
cdr3_aa: CASSLALKAVSYEQYF; cdr3_nt: TGTGCCAGCAGCTTAGCGCTTAAGGCGGTCTCCTACGAGCAGTACTTC; v_call: TRBV7-6; j_call: TRBJ2-7; clone_size: .; d_call: .
cdr3_aa: CASSPRTYEQYF; cdr3_nt: TGTGCCAGCAGTCCGAGAACCTACGAGCAGTACTTC; v_call: TRBV27; j_call: TRBJ2-7; clone_size: .; d_call: .
cdr3_aa: CASSVAYTHYNTGELFF; cdr3_nt: TGTGCCAGCAGCGTAGCGTATACGCACTACAACACCGGGGAGCTGTTTTTT; v_call: TRBV9; j_call: TRBJ2-2; clone_size: .; d_call: .
cdr3_aa: CASSLEEGRLEAFF; cdr3_nt: TGCGCCAGCAGCTTGGAAGAGGGCAGGCTTGAAGCTTTCTTT; v_call: TRBV5-1; j_call: TRBJ1-1; clone_size: .; d_call: .
cdr3_aa: CASSIGTGGELFF; cdr3_nt: TGTGCCAGTAGTATCGGCACAGGGGGCGAACTGTTTTTT; v_call: TRBV19; j_call: TRBJ1-4; clone_size: .; d_call: TRBD1
cdr3_aa: CASSLNRGFINEKLFF; cdr3_nt: TGTGCCAGCAGCTTAAACAGGGGGTTTATTAATGAAAAACTGTTTTTT; v_call: TRBV7-9; j_call: TRBJ1-4; clone_size: .; d_call: TRBD1
cdr3_aa: CASSPDRARRKYEQYF; cdr3_nt: TGTGCCAGCAGTCCGGACAGGGCAAGGAGGAAGTACGAGCAGTACTTC; v_call: TRBV7-8; j_call: TRBJ2-7; clone_size: .; d_call: TRBD1
cdr3_aa: CSVPGLAYNEQFF; cdr3_nt: TGCAGCGTGCCGGGACTAGCGTACAATGAGCAGTTCTTC; v_call: TRBV29-1; j_call: TRBJ2-1; clone_size: .; d_call: TRBD2
cdr3_aa: CASSVGVPGETQYF; cdr3_nt: TGTGCCAGCAGCGTAGGGGTCCCGGGGGAGACCCAGTACTTC; v_call: TRBV9; j_call: TRBJ2-5; clone_size: .; d_call: .
cdr3_aa: CASSHQGRDEQYF; cdr3_nt: TGCGCCAGCAGCCATCAGGGGCGGGACGAGCAGTACTTC; v_call: TRBV4-1; j_call: TRBJ2-7; clone_size: .; d_call: .
cdr3_aa: CSALQQTRTF; cdr3_nt: TGCAGTGCTTTACAGCAAACTAGGACCTTC; v_call: TRBV20-1; j_call: TRBJ1-2; clone_size: .; d_call: .
cdr3_aa: CARTGTASYEQYF; cdr3_nt: TGCGCCAGGACCGGGACCGCCTCCTACGAGCAGTACTTC; v_call: TRBV10-1; j_call: TRBJ2-7; clone_size: .; d_call: .
cdr3_aa: CASSLMAGNTEAFF; cdr3_nt: TGTGCCAGCAGCTTGATGGCGGGGAACACTGAAGCTTTCTTT; v_call: TRBV5-6; j_call: TRBJ1-1; clone_size: .; d_call: .
cdr3_aa: CASSTLFIGYSNQPQHF; cdr3_nt: TGTGCCAGTAGTACCCTCTTTATTGGATACAGCAATCAGCCCCAGCATTTT; v_call: TRBV19; j_call: TRBJ1-5; clone_size: .; d_call: .
cdr3_aa: CASSQVSSSGANVLTF; cdr3_nt: TGTGCCAGCAGCCAAGTCTCGAGCTCTGGGGCCAACGTCCTGACTTTC; v_call: TRBV14; j_call: TRBJ2-6; clone_size: .; d_call: .
cdr3_aa: CASKSRDLSYEQYF; cdr3_nt: TGTGCCAGTAAGTCCCGGGATCTCTCCTACGAGCAGTACTTC; v_call: TRBV19; j_call: TRBJ2-7; clone_size: .; d_call: .
cdr3_aa: CASSVGGLAGWTDTQYF; cdr3_nt: TGTGCCAGCAGCGTAGGGGGACTAGCGGGATGGACAGATACGCAGTATTTT; v_call: TRBV9; j_call: TRBJ2-3; clone_size: .; d_call: TRBD2
cdr3_aa: CASSPRELGGYNEQFF; cdr3_nt: TGTGCCAGCAGCCCCCGTGAGTTGGGGGGTTACAATGAGCAGTTCTTC; v_call: TRBV7-9; j_call: TRBJ2-1; clone_size: .; d_call: .
cdr3_aa: CASSPWYFRGNWEVLYNEQFF; cdr3_nt: TGTGCCAGCTCACCATGGTACTTTAGGGGGAACTGGGAGGTTCTCTACAATGAGCAGTTCTTC; v_call: TRBV18; j_call: TRBJ2-1; clone_size: .; d_call: .
cdr3_aa: CASRRTGHDEQYF; cdr3_nt: TGTGCCAGCAGACGGACAGGGCACGACGAGCAGTACTTC; v_call: TRBV5-5; j_call: TRBJ2-7; clone_size: .; d_call: TRBD1
cdr3_aa: CASRGTSGANLNTGELFF; cdr3_nt: TGTGCCAGCAGGGGGACTAGCGGAGCAAACTTAAACACCGGGGAGCTGTTTTTT; v_call: TRBV28; j_call: TRBJ2-2; clone_size: .; d_call: TRBD2
cdr3_aa: CASRRGPRQPQHF; cdr3_nt: TGTGCCAGCAGGAGGGGGCCGCGGCAGCCCCAGCATTTT; v_call: TRBV27; j_call: TRBJ1-5; clone_size: .; d_call: TRBD1
cdr3_aa: CASRNPPGQMNTEAFF; cdr3_nt: TGTGCCAGCAGAAACCCCCCGGGACAGATGAACACTGAAGCTTTCTTT; v_call: TRBV28; j_call: TRBJ1-1; clone_size: .; d_call: TRBD1
cdr3_aa: CASSLPRGGNYGYTF; cdr3_nt: TGTGCCAGCAGTTTACCCCGGGGGGGAAACTATGGCTACACCTTC; v_call: TRBV28; j_call: TRBJ1-2; clone_size: .; d_call: .
cdr3_aa: CASSGGRGSVSNQPQHF; cdr3_nt: TGTGCCAGCAGTGGAGGTAGGGGGTCCGTAAGCAATCAGCCCCAGCATTTT; v_call: TRBV2; j_call: TRBJ1-5; clone_size: .; d_call: .
cdr3_aa: CASSFPLSPREETQYF; cdr3_nt: TGTGCCAGCAGTTTTCCCCTGTCCCCTAGAGAGGAGACCCAGTACTTC; v_call: TRBV28; j_call: TRBJ2-5; clone_size: .; d_call: .
cdr3_aa: CASSSTGDRVREQYF; cdr3_nt: TGTGCCAGCAGCTCCACCGGGGACAGGGTTAGGGAGCAGTACTTC; v_call: TRBV7-8; j_call: TRBJ2-7; clone_size: once; d_call: TRBD1
cdr3_aa: CATSGRPDIKIDGYTF; cdr3_nt: TGTGCCACCAGCGGGCGCCCGGACATCAAAATCGATGGCTACACCTTC; v_call: TRBV15; j_call: TRBJ1-2; clone_size: .; d_call: .
cdr3_aa: CASSFSRGIQDLSSYEQYF; cdr3_nt: TGTGCCAGCAGTTTCTCTCGTGGAATCCAAGACCTGAGCTCCTACGAGCAGTACTTC; v_call: TRBV28; j_call: TRBJ2-7; clone_size: .; d_call: .
cdr3_aa: CASSSRTSVPYNEQFF; cdr3_nt: TGCGCCAGCAGTTCCAGGACTAGCGTCCCCTACAATGAGCAGTTCTTC; v_call: TRBV5-1; j_call: TRBJ2-1; clone_size: few; d_call: TRBD2
cdr3_aa: CASSFPRGSIYEQYF; cdr3_nt: TGTGCCAGCAGCTTTCCCAGGGGATCGATTTACGAGCAGTACTTC; v_call: TRBV5-4; j_call: TRBJ2-7; clone_size: .; d_call: .
cdr3_aa: CASSVWALDRDPNTEAFF; cdr3_nt: TGTGCCAGCAGTGTTTGGGCTTTAGACAGGGATCCCAACACTGAAGCTTTCTTT; v_call: TRBV6-1; j_call: TRBJ1-1; clone_size: .; d_call: TRBD1
cdr3_aa: CASSLSGGRTDTQYF; cdr3_nt: TGTGCCAGCAGTTTATCTGGGGGGCGCACAGATACGCAGTATTTT; v_call: TRBV27; j_call: TRBJ2-3; clone_size: .; d_call: .
cdr3_aa: CASSTHRGQYNEQFF; cdr3_nt: TGTGCCAGTAGTACCCACAGGGGGCAGTACAATGAGCAGTTCTTC; v_call: TRBV19; j_call: TRBJ2-1; clone_size: .; d_call: TRBD1
cdr3_aa: CASVQGLAGGTDTQYF; cdr3_nt: TGTGCCAGCGTTCAGGGACTAGCGGGAGGCACAGATACGCAGTATTTT; v_call: TRBV27; j_call: TRBJ2-3; clone_size: .; d_call: TRBD2
cdr3_aa: CATSSPQGTDEGEAFF; cdr3_nt: TGTGCCACCAGCAGCCCGCAGGGGACCGACGAAGGGGAAGCTTTCTTT; v_call: TRBV15; j_call: TRBJ1-1; clone_size: .; d_call: .
cdr3_aa: CASSALDSRGLATDTQYF; cdr3_nt: TGTGCCAGCAGCGCCCTCGACTCCAGGGGACTAGCGACAGATACGCAGTATTTT; v_call: TRBV9; j_call: TRBJ2-3; clone_size: .; d_call: TRBD2
cdr3_aa: CASSSRGNTEAFF; cdr3_nt: TGTGCCAGCAGCTCCCGGGGAAACACTGAAGCTTTCTTT; v_call: TRBV7-9; j_call: TRBJ1-1; clone_size: .; d_call: .
cdr3_aa: CASSLTGTANEKLFF; cdr3_nt: TGTGCCAGCAGCCTGACCGGGACGGCTAATGAAAAACTGTTTTTT; v_call: TRBV7-3; j_call: TRBJ1-4; clone_size: .; d_call: .
cdr3_aa: CASTPGQGAVGGYEQYF; cdr3_nt: TGCGCCAGCACGCCGGGACAGGGGGCGGTTGGAGGGTACGAGCAGTACTTC; v_call: TRBV5-1; j_call: TRBJ2-7; clone_size: .; d_call: TRBD1
cdr3_aa: CASSDKGANPYEQYF; cdr3_nt: TGTGCCAGCAGCGACAAGGGGGCGAACCCCTACGAGCAGTACTTC; v_call: TRBV6-5; j_call: TRBJ2-7; clone_size: .; d_call: TRBD1
cdr3_aa: CASPREAFF; cdr3_nt: TGTGCCAGCCCCCGGGAAGCTTTCTTT; v_call: TRBV13; j_call: TRBJ1-1; clone_size: .; d_call: .
cdr3_aa: CASSASVDQPQHF; cdr3_nt: TGTGCCAGCAGTGCCTCGGTGGATCAGCCCCAGCATTTT; v_call: TRBV27; j_call: TRBJ1-5; clone_size: .; d_call: .
cdr3_aa: CASTSTGEVDQPQHF; cdr3_nt: TGTGCCAGTACCTCGACAGGGGAAGTCGATCAGCCCCAGCATTTT; v_call: TRBV19; j_call: TRBJ1-5; clone_size: .; d_call: TRBD1
cdr3_aa: CASSTPWTSGSGSDTQYF; cdr3_nt: TGTGCCAGTAGTACCCCATGGACTAGCGGGAGTGGTTCAGATACGCAGTATTTT; v_call: TRBV19; j_call: TRBJ2-3; clone_size: .; d_call: TRBD2
cdr3_aa: CATSRGRQGTDTQYF; cdr3_nt: TGTGCCACCAGCAGAGGGCGACAGGGCACAGATACGCAGTATTTT; v_call: TRBV15; j_call: TRBJ2-3; clone_size: .; d_call: .
cdr3_aa: CASSESRGGLRETQYF; cdr3_nt: TGCGCCAGCAGTGAGTCTCGGGGGGGACTTCGAGAGACCCAGTACTTC; v_call: TRBV10-2; j_call: TRBJ2-5; clone_size: .; d_call: TRBD2